These 32 T cell receptor beta chains share one sample of origin, sequenced in a study of blood T cells in healthy people across ages. A second 7 to 11 cycle PCR used barcoded and J-beta primers. In TCRdb, the 5' RACE reads were re-called with MiXCR into one record per CDR3 protein. The data contain roughly 860,000 distinct CDR3 sequences, approximately 59% of them singletons. The material sequenced was blood. These receptors all stem from a man between 25 and 39 years old in good health.

The genes are TRBV6-2 or TRBV6-3 and TRBJ2-7, with D perhaps TRBD1 (5 bases). This CDR3 region has 15 residues. Germline V gene data show CDR1 as MNHEY and CDR2 as SVGEGT. The V gene lost 4 bases and the J gene lost 0 bases, with 13 bases spanning the gap. The CDR3 DNA follows: TGTGCCAGCAGTTGCTCCGACAGAAGCTCCTACGAGCAGTACTTC. The encoded protein is CASSCSDRSSYEQYF.

The genes are TRBV10-3 and TRBJ2-7; a weak D match, TRBD1 (6 bases). Germline values: CDR1 ENHRY, CDR2 SYGVKD. The CDR3 sequence is 17 residues long. Trimming took off 2 bases at V and 1 base at J, with 18 bases between the two ends. The CDR3 region has the DNA TGTGCCATCAGTGAGCCGACGGACAGAGTGTTATCCTACGAGCAGTACTTC. Residues: CAISEPTDRVLSYEQYF.

The rearrangement joins TRBV2 to TRBJ1-6; TRBD1 matches 7 bases. Trimming removed 2 bases from V and 6 bases from J; junction bases left unmatched: 4. The length of the CDR3 is 15 residues. From germline, CDR1 is SNHLY and CDR2 FYNNEI. The CDR3 sequence is CASSETGTVNSPLHF. DNA for the CDR3: TGTGCCAGCAGTGAAACCGGGACAGTTAATTCACCCCTCCACTTT.

This clonotype came up a few times. The chain uses TRBV6-5 and TRBJ1-5, with a tentative D call TRBD1 (5 bases). The CDR3 sequence is 15 residues long. Germline loops: CDR1 MNHEY, CDR2 SVGAGI. Trimming removed 0 bases from V and 5 bases from J, with 11 bases in between. CDR3 nucleotide sequence: TGTGCCAGCAGTTACTCGTTTCAGGGCCATCAGCCCCAGCATTTT. Residues: CASSYSFQGHQPQHF.

The rearrangement joins TRBV5-6 to TRBJ2-5; 10 bases line up with TRBD1. The CDR3 consists of 17 residues. CDR1 is SGHDT, CDR2 YYEEEE, per germline. Losses at the gene ends were 3 bases for V and 1 base for J; bases not matched to a gene: 9. The CDR3 reads CASSSDRGPWGQETQYF. In nucleotides, the CDR3 is TGTGCCAGCAGCTCAGACAGGGGGCCCTGGGGCCAAGAGACCCAGTACTTC.

The chain's CDR3 is CATSDGTGGEKLFF. The CDR3, as DNA: TGTGCCACCAGTGATGGGACAGGTGGTGAAAAACTGTTTTTT. The chain is built from TRBV24-1 and TRBJ1-4, with 8 bases fitting TRBD1. The CDR3 has 14 residues. Germline V CDR1 and CDR2: KGHDR, SFDVKD. The ends lost 3 bases at V and 7 bases at J; junction bases unmatched: 3.

CDR3 region: CASSVVLAGPMDEQFF. The CDR3 DNA is TGTGCCAGCAGCGTAGTGCTAGCGGGCCCTATGGATGAGCAGTTCTTC. The rearrangement joins TRBV9 to TRBJ2-1; 8 nucleotides line up with TRBD2. The CDR3 runs 16 residues. J was trimmed by 8 bases and V by 0 bases; bases with no gene match: 10. Germline CDR1 reads SGDLS; CDR2 reads YYNGEE.

The V call is TRBV4-3, the J call TRBJ2-2, with D unclear. The CDR3 totals 13 residues. CDR1 LGHNA and CDR2 YSLEER come from the germline V gene. Trimming left V 0 bases short and J 7 bases short, with 6 bases between. Here the CDR3 DNA reads TGCGCCAGCAGCCAAGATTATATCGGGGAGCTGTTTTTT. It codes for CASSQDYIGELFF.

The table lists this clonotype with a few counts. The gene calls are TRBV7-6 and TRBJ2-3, with D perhaps being TRBD1 or TRBD2 (5 bases each). Germline assignment: CDR1 SGHVS and CDR2 FNYEAQ. V was cut by 0 bases and J by 2 bases, with 9 bases left in between. This CDR3 has 15 amino acids. CDR3 in amino acids: CASSLAGALTDTQYF. The CDR3 DNA is TGTGCCAGCAGCTTAGCCGGGGCCCTCACAGATACGCAGTATTTT.

The rearrangement joins TRBV28 to TRBJ2-7; TRBD1 is a possible D gene (5 bases). The CDR3 is 14 residues long. Germline values: CDR1 MDHEN, CDR2 SYDVKM. The V end lost 1 base, the J end lost 2 bases, and 9 bases lay between the germline ends. The CDR3 protein is CASSLFDSTYEQYF. CDR3 bases: TGTGCCAGCAGTTTATTCGACAGCACCTACGAGCAGTACTTC.

This chain uses TRBV28 with TRBJ2-1, with 8 positions matching TRBD2. The DNA end lines up better with TRBJ2-7; the J call may be wrong. Germline assignment: CDR1 MDHEN and CDR2 SYDVKM. The CDR3 spans 14 residues. CDR3 sequence: CASTISGVTYEQYF. The CDR3 nucleotides read TGTGCCAGCACTATTAGCGGGGTGACCTACGAGCAGTACTTC.

The CDR3 sequence is CASSTDSTSGRLYEQYF. For the CDR3, the DNA is TGTGCCAGCAGCACGGACAGTACTAGCGGGAGGTTATACGAGCAGTACTTC. The chain links TRBV6-6 to TRBJ2-4; TRBD2 agrees at 12 bases. The DNA end lines up better with TRBJ2-7; the J call may be wrong. The CDR3 has 17 residues. The germline gives CDR1 MNHNY, CDR2 SVGAGI (reference sequence).

The rearrangement uses TRBV9 and TRBJ2-3, with 14 bases aligning to TRBD2. CDR3 length: 18 amino acids. Germline loops: CDR1 SGDLS, CDR2 YYNGEE. V trimming: 4 bases; J trimming: 0 bases; junction bases outside the gene matches: 7. The CDR3 coding sequence is TGTGCCAGCAGCTTGAGACTAGCGGGGGGGATAAGCACAGATACGCAGTATTTT. Its protein product is CASSLRLAGGISTDTQYF. Using reference TRBV9 and TRBJ2-3 for the parts outside the CDR3, the full variable domain is DSGVTQTPKHLITATGQRVTLRCSPRSGDLSVYWYQQSLDQGLQFLIQYYNGEERAKGNILERFSAQQFPDLHSELNLSSLELGDSALYFCASSLRLAGGISTDTQYFGPGTRLTVL.

The chain links TRBV9 to TRBJ1-2; the D gene is possibly TRBD1 (5 bases). Trimming took 5 bases from V and 0 from J, leaving 20 bases between them. The CDR3 spans 17 residues. CDR1 is SGDLS, CDR2 YYNGEE, per germline. CDR3 sequence: CASSSSGTRAPNYGYTF. CDR3 DNA: TGTGCCAGCAGTTCCTCCGGGACGAGAGCACCTAACTATGGCTACACCTTC.

The chain is built from TRBV29-1 and TRBJ1-2, with a weak D call TRBD1 (6 bases). Trimming took off 4 bases at V and 4 bases at J, with 22 bases between the two ends. Germline loops: CDR1 SQVTM, CDR2 ANQGSEA. There are 16 residues in the CDR3. This CDR3 reads CSVVRTEFFGSYGYTF. CDR3 sequence (DNA): TGCAGCGTTGTTAGGACAGAGTTTTTCGGATCCTATGGCTACACCTTC.

This chain connects TRBV6-5 to TRBJ1-2, with unresolved D. This CDR3 is built from 13 residues. CDR1 and CDR2 from the germline V gene are MNHEY and SVGAGI. Trimming removed 2 bases from V and 4 bases from J, with 8 bases in between. The CDR3 DNA reads as TGTGCCAGCAGTTACGAGGAGGCCTATGGCTACACCTTC. It codes for CASSYEEAYGYTF.

The gene calls are TRBV7-6 and TRBJ2-7, with TRBD1 matching over 7 bases. Per germline, CDR1 SGHVS and CDR2 FNYEAQ. The CDR3 spans 14 residues. Trimming took 6 bases from V and 0 from J; bases not matched to a gene: 5. CDR3 in amino acids: CASRLGGSSYEQYF. The CDR3 DNA follows: TGTGCCAGCAGACTAGGGGGCAGCTCCTACGAGCAGTACTTC.

This clonotype appeared a few times. The chain joins TRBV4-3 to TRBJ2-1; 12 nucleotides agree with TRBD2. The length of the CDR3 is 17 residues. The J segment lost 3 bases and the V segment lost 2 bases, leaving 5 bases of the junction unmatched. CDR1 is LGHNA and CDR2 is YSLEER in the germline V gene. The CDR3 nucleotides read TGCGCCAGCAGCCAAACTAGCGGGGGGATAGTCTACAATGAGCAGTTCTTC. This translates into CASSQTSGGIVYNEQFF.

This chain connects TRBV28 to TRBJ2-4; possibly TRBD1 for D (5 bases). The V gene's germline CDR1 is MDHEN and CDR2 SYDVKM. The CDR3 extends over 18 amino acids. Between the trimmed V and J ends, which lost 5 bases and 4 bases, there was a span of 24 bases. Here the CDR3 reads CASSPLPGPQYRKNIQYF. CDR3 bases: TGTGCCAGCAGTCCCCTTCCAGGGCCACAATACCGAAAAAACATTCAGTACTTC.

The chain recombines TRBV12-3 or TRBV12-4 with TRBJ2-3; 8 nucleotides agree with TRBD2. The CDR3 loop spans 15 amino acids. V lost 4 bases, J lost 5 bases, and 8 bases stayed unmatched. DNA of the CDR3: TGTGCCAGCAGTTCCCCCGGGGGGGCCTTAGATACGCAGTATTTT. It specifies CASSSPGGALDTQYF.

In this sample, this clonotype turned up a few times. J is TRBJ2-4 and V is TRBV20-1; 11 bases align to TRBD2. This CDR3 spans 16 amino acids. Germline V gene lookup returns CDR1 DFQATT and CDR2 SNEGSKA (reference sequence). J was trimmed by 0 bases and V by 6 bases; bases with no gene match: 7. The CDR3, as DNA: TGCAGTGCCCGACTAGCGGGGTCTTTAGCCAAAAACATTCAGTACTTC. This translates into CSARLAGSLAKNIQYF.

This sequence joins TRBV29-1 and TRBJ2-1; D assignment may be TRBD1 or TRBD2 (5 bases each). The CDR3 consists of 16 residues. Trimming took 6 bases from V and 0 from J, leaving 18 bases between them. Germline CDR1 reads SQVTM; CDR2 reads ANQGSEA. CDR3 region: CSVDTGTEDSYNEQFF. The CDR3 DNA reads TGCAGCGTGGACACCGGGACCGAAGACTCCTACAATGAGCAGTTCTTC.

This sequence joins TRBV2 and TRBJ1-2; 7 bases align to TRBD1. The V segment lost 3 bases and the J segment 7 bases; nucleotides outside the gene matches: 11. Germline V lookup: CDR1 SNHLY, CDR2 FYNNEI. This CDR3 has 15 amino acids. The CDR3 sequence: CASSDLRGDRSGYTF. In DNA, the CDR3 is TGTGCCAGCAGTGATCTCAGGGGGGACAGATCTGGCTACACCTTC.

This clonotype was recorded a few times. The V and J genes are TRBV27 and TRBJ2-7; perhaps TRBD2 as D (5 bases). Germline loops: CDR1 MNHEY, CDR2 SMNVEV (reference sequence). There are 15 residues in the CDR3. The V end was cut by 7 bases, the J end by 9 bases, with 25 bases between. The CDR3 is CASNAGGRGLLGQYF. The DNA of the CDR3 is TGTGCCAGCAATGCGGGCGGCAGAGGGTTACTTGGGCAGTACTTC.

This clonotype was seen a single time. This chain links TRBV4-2 with TRBJ1-1, with 7 nucleotides matching TRBD1. The CDR3 is 16 residues long. Germline trimming cut 4 bases from V and 1 base from J; bases unmatched to any gene: 9. Germline V gene lookup returns CDR1 LGHNA and CDR2 YNFKEQ. DNA for the CDR3: TGTGCCAGCAGCCTTAGACAGGGTGGGCCGAACACTGAAGCTTTCTTT. Encoded protein: CASSLRQGGPNTEAFF.

The chain carries TRBV20-1 and TRBJ2-7, with D possibly matching TRBD1 (5 bases). Per the germline V gene, CDR1 is DFQATT and CDR2 is SNEGSKA (reference sequence). V gave up 1 base and J gave up 0 bases, with 10 bases separating them. The CDR3 runs to 14 residues. The CDR3 DNA follows: TGCAGTGCTAGAGGTGACAGTCCCTCCTACGAGCAGTACTTC. Protein product: CSARGDSPSYEQYF.

The chain links TRBV11-3 to TRBJ2-5; maybe TRBD1 (5 bases). From germline, CDR1 is SGHNT and CDR2 YENEEA. V was pared by 4 bases and J by 2 bases, with 14 bases between. The CDR3 has 15 residues. CDR3 DNA: TGTGCCAGCAGCTACTCAGGGAAGTTACAAGAGACCCAGTACTTC. Amino acid sequence: CASSYSGKLQETQYF.

The chain joins TRBV9 to TRBJ1-4, with D tentatively TRBD1 (5 bases). The CDR3 is made up of 15 amino acids. Trimming cost V 6 bases and J 7 bases, with 19 bases left between them. Per the germline V gene, CDR1 is SGDLS and CDR2 is YYNGEE. The CDR3 coding sequence is TGTGCCAGCACCCTAGCGGGGGGATCGGGTGAAAAACTGTTTTTT. Protein product: CASTLAGGSGEKLFF.

The rearrangement links TRBV3-1 to TRBJ2-1, with 10 bases matching TRBD2. V lost 1 base and J lost 4; bases outside the gene matches: 4. The CDR3 is made up of 16 amino acids. Per germline, CDR1 LGHDT and CDR2 YNNKEL (reference sequence). This chain's CDR3 is CASSQVELAGYNEQFF. CDR3 sequence (DNA): TGTGCCAGCAGCCAAGTCGAACTAGCGGGATACAATGAGCAGTTCTTC.

The chain uses TRBV4-3 and TRBJ1-1; 7 bases are a match to TRBD1. The CDR3 loop spans 15 amino acids. The ends lost 4 bases at V and 3 bases at J; junction bases unmatched: 8. Germline V lookup: CDR1 LGHNA, CDR2 YSLEER. For the CDR3, the DNA is TGCGCCAGCAGCCCCCAGGGGGAAGGGGACACTGAAGCTTTCTTT. This codes for CASSPQGEGDTEAFF.

This clonotype has a single count. This sequence joins TRBV4-2 and TRBJ2-1, with D perhaps TRBD1 (5 bases). Germline V CDR1 and CDR2: LGHNA, YNFKEQ. The CDR3 covers 11 residues. Trimming cost V 11 bases and J 8 bases, with 13 bases left between them. CDR3 residues: CAFQGGDEQFF. The CDR3 nucleotides are TGTGCCTTTCAGGGTGGGGATGAGCAGTTCTTC.

This clonotype was seen only a few times. The chain uses TRBV29-1 and TRBJ2-3; D is unresolved. CDR3 size: 11 residues. Germline assignment: CDR1 SQVTM and CDR2 ANQGSEA. Trimming took 6 bases from V and 6 from J, leaving 10 bases between them. CDR3 sequence (DNA): TGCAGCGTGCCCGGGTCGGATACGCAGTATTTT. Its protein product is CSVPGSDTQYF.